The 11 T cell receptor beta chains listed next were all sequenced from one sample in a study of blood T cells in healthy people across ages. Alongside a J-beta primer mix, a sample-barcoded 5' primer served in a second PCR lasting roughly 7 to 11 cycles. MiXCR, applied by TCRdb to the 5' RACE reads, yields one record per CDR3 protein. Here the sample spans more than 550,000 distinct CDR3 sequences, roughly 20% being singletons. The sample was blood. These receptors all come from a man aged 70 or older in good health.

This rearrangement joins TRBV30 to TRBJ1-2, with D unclear. Trimming took off 4 bases at V and 7 bases at J, with 7 bases between the two ends. The CDR3 loop spans 10 amino acids. Per the germline V gene, CDR1 is GTSNPN and CDR2 is SVGIG (reference sequence). CDR3 sequence (DNA): TGTGCCTGGATGGGAGTTGGCTACACCTTC. Translation gives CAWMGVGYTF.

As for this clonotype: This may be a read error, as it is one base from a much larger clone. V is TRBV5-1 and J is TRBJ1-1; D may be TRBD1 (6 bases). This CDR3 has 13 amino acids. The germline V gene encodes CDR1 SGHRS and CDR2 YFSETQ. Trimming pared 5 bases from V and 0 bases from J, leaving 8 bases between. CDR3 loop: CASRGDMNTEAFF. The CDR3 coding sequence is TGCGCCAGCAGGGGGGACATGAACACTGAAGCTTTCTTT.

The chain combines TRBV12-3 or TRBV12-4 with TRBJ2-4, with D possibly matching TRBD1 (6 bases). The CDR3 consists of 14 residues. Deletions cut 6 bases from V and 6 bases from J, with 15 bases between. CDR3 region: CASRQQGVVNIQYF. The CDR3 nucleotides are TGTGCCAGCAGACAACAGGGAGTTGTAAACATTCAGTACTTC.

This clonotype was seen a handful of times. This chain joins TRBV7-8 and TRBJ2-5; tentative D call: TRBD2 (6 bases). This CDR3 has 17 residues. In germline, CDR1 is SGHVS, CDR2 FQNEAQ. The V gene lost 1 base and the J gene lost 5 bases, with 20 bases spanning the gap. DNA of the CDR3: TGTGCCAGCAGCTTAGTTGGTAGCGGCCTCGTCGGGGAGACCCAGTACTTC. Translating it yields CASSLVGSGLVGETQYF.

This clonotype was recorded at least ten times. The J gene is TRBJ2-3, the V gene TRBV7-9; D might be TRBD1 (5 bases). V lost 7 bases and J 7 bases, leaving 12 bases between the germline ends. This CDR3 is 12 amino acids long. The V gene's germline CDR1 is SEHNR and CDR2 FQNEAQ (reference sequence). The CDR3 reads CASNEGVNTQYF. The CDR3 DNA reads TGTGCCAGCAACGAAGGGGTGAATACGCAGTATTTT.

The chain couples TRBV28 to TRBJ2-5; TRBD2 might be the D (5 bases). CDR1 and CDR2 from the germline V gene are MDHEN and SYDVKM. The CDR3 covers 13 residues. Trimming took off 1 base at V and 11 bases at J, with 14 bases between the two ends. The CDR3 DNA sequence: TGTGCCAGCAGTTTATACCCCCTGGGAGAGCAGTACTTC. This encodes CASSLYPLGEQYF.

The chain joins TRBV2 to TRBJ2-1; weak D call: TRBD2 (6 bases). The germline CDR1 and CDR2 sequences are SNHLY and FYNNEI. The V end lost 8 bases, the J end lost 9 bases, and 14 bases lay between the germline ends. The CDR3 runs to 12 residues. The CDR3 here is CASVGGVVEQFF. The CDR3 DNA is TGTGCCAGCGTGGGGGGTGTGGTTGAGCAGTTCTTC.

The rearrangement joins TRBV9 to TRBJ2-1; D is ambiguous. The V end was cut by 1 base, the J end by 0 bases, with 8 bases between. The CDR3 covers 15 residues. Germline CDR1 and CDR2: SGDLS and YYNGEE. The CDR3 coding sequence is TGTGCCAGCAGCGTAAGCATAAGCTCCTACAATGAGCAGTTCTTC. The encoded protein is CASSVSISSYNEQFF.

V gene TRBV25-1 combines with J gene TRBJ2-7; D is perhaps TRBD1 or TRBD2 (5 bases each). The V gene lost 3 bases and the J gene lost 3 bases, with 15 bases spanning the gap. The CDR3 is 15 amino acids. Germline CDR1 and CDR2: MGHDK and SYGVNS. CDR3 DNA sequence: TGTGCCAGCAGTGACAGGGACCGTCGGGGCTACGAGCAGTACTTC. Encoded protein: CASSDRDRRGYEQYF.

The rearrangement uses TRBV7-2 and TRBJ1-3, with D unresolved. This CDR3 has 14 amino acids. V shed 5 bases and J shed 3 bases, with 11 bases lying between them. Germline V gene lookup returns CDR1 SGHTA and CDR2 FQGNSA. The CDR3 nucleotides are TGTGCCAGCAGCCAAGGAGCCAGTGGAAACACCATATATTTT. Amino acids: CASSQGASGNTIYF.

In this sample, this clonotype turned up many times. The chain has TRBV20-1 and TRBJ2-1, with TRBD2 matching over 7 bases. J lost 6 bases, V lost 0 bases, and 5 bases had no gene match. CDR1 is DFQATT and CDR2 is SNEGSKA in the germline V gene (reference sequence). This CDR3 has 14 residues. CDR3: CSARDRGRGNEQFF. The CDR3 DNA follows: TGCAGTGCTAGAGATCGGGGGAGGGGCAATGAGCAGTTCTTC.